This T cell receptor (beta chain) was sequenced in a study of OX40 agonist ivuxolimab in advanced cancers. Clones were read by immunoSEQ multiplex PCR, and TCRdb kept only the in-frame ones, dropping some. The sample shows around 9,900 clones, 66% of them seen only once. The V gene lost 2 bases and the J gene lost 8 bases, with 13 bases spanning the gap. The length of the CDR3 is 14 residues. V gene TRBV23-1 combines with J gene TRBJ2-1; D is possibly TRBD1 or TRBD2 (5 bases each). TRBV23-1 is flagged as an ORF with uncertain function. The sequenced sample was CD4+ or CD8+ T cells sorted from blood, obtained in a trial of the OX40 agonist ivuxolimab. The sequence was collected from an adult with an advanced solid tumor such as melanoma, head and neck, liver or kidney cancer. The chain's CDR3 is CASSQIRVGDEQFF. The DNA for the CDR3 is TGCGCCAGCAGTCAAATAAGGGTGGGGGATGAGCAGTTCTTC.